This entry describes one T cell receptor (beta chain). This sample was included in a study of blood T cell repertoires in COVID-19. For the study at large: Spain, Italy and the United States supplied samples that represented acute and convalescent COVID-19.

How the authors handled the data: Amplification of reference gene primers provided the estimated nucleated cell counts. Sequenced by immunoSEQ multiplex PCR; TCRdb stores in-frame clones only, minus some. From that table come the V and J calls and clone size; the DNA was used to work out D and trimming. The table has 200,000 to 300,000 clones, 75% to 90% seen once. Per the germline V gene, CDR1 is LNHDA and CDR2 is SQIVND (reference sequence). The V and J ends lost 8 bases and 6 bases respectively, with 19 bases between them. The CDR3 is made up of 14 amino acids. The receptor was derived from a woman aged 60-75 years with active or convalescent COVID-19. Sequenced material: peripheral blood. The chain recombines TRBV19 with TRBJ1-2; perhaps TRBD1 as D (6 bases). This CDR3 reads CASQNQGRENGYTF. CDR3 DNA sequence: TGTGCCAGTCAAAACCAGGGGAGAGAAAATGGCTACACCTTC. Drawing the rest from reference TRBV19 and TRBJ1-2, the complete variable domain is DGGITQSPKYLFRKEGQNVTLSCEQNLNHDAMYWYRQDPGQGLRLIYYSQIVNDFQKGDIAEGYSVSREKKESFPLTVTSAQKNPTAFYLCASQNQGRENGYTFGSGTRLTVV.